This section outlines one TCR beta chain sequence together with its context. No antigen is known for it. There are no base qualities to consult, and no much larger clone falls within one base. The source of the sample is a study of blood T cell repertoires in COVID-19 (dated by TCRdb to 2018 to 2021). Background on the whole study: Samples from collaborators originated in the United States, Italy and Spain and spanned both the acute and convalescent phases of COVID-19. The material from the prospective study consisted of cDNA or gDNA derived from T cells, B-cell-depleted T cells, or PBMCs. Deeply sampled blood TCRbeta repertoires from subjects exposed to, actively infected with, or recovered from COVID-19 were included in the dataset. The repertoires were released in a freely available public database meant as a resource for research on the immune response to SARS-CoV-2. The samples were drawn from two sources: the first 160 participants of the ongoing ImmuneRACE study, and some 1,300 subjects contributed by 6 global collaborators. Nearly every sample came with metadata listing a de-identified subject ID, COVID-19 status, age in years and sex. Where available, HLA class I and class II types were obtained from metadata supplied by the sample provider rather than from assay-based typing.

Collaborating institutions collected whole blood in K2EDTA tubes following their own protocols. Collaborator samples were shipped for TCRbeta analysis as frozen whole blood, isolated PBMCs, or DNA extracted from either sample type. Study-level results and caveats: The quantity of clinical and demographic metadata differed by source and by participant and was supplied without curation.

At the junction V is shortened by 6 bases and J by 3 bases, with 11 bases in between. The CDR3 goes from the cysteine to the phenylalanine over 13 residues. The retained sequence is limited to the CDR3, 39 bases, with the frame set at the first base. CDR1 MNHEY and CDR2 SVGAGI are derived from the germline V gene. TCRbeta CDR3 regions were amplified from genomic DNA by means of the immunoSEQ Assay, a bias-controlled multiplex PCR. Concerning the study's data processing: Nucleated cell counts per sample were estimated from amplification of reference gene primers within the assay. Sequence reads were collapsed and filtered to measure the absolute abundance of every unique TCRbeta CDR3 rearrangement. For each sample, productive Simpson clonality was calculated as the square root of Simpson's diversity index over productive rearrangements. The table was pulled from immuneACCESS by TCRdb, which kept in-frame rearrangements only. Such tables lose some clones; where checked, under half of the loss comes from unresolved V genes, and the rest has no known cause. The DNA gave D and trimming, while V, J and clone size come from that table. The sample table shows approximately 110,000 clones, and 75% to 90% are seen once. The ten largest clones capture approximately 30% of the sample.

This chain is built from TRBV6-5 and TRBJ1-1, with TRBD1 tentatively as D gene (6 bases match). The origin of this receptor is a woman aged 80 or over with acute or convalescent COVID-19. Sequencing was performed on peripheral blood. CDR3 reads: CASSRGTDTEAFF. Read as DNA, the sequence is TGTGCCAGCAGCAGGGGAACGGACACTGAAGCTTTCTTT.